These 3 T cell receptor beta chains originate from one sample sequenced in a study of T cell responses to AZD1222 COVID-19 vaccine. The table came from immunoSEQ multiplex PCR; TCRdb's copy has only in-frame clones and leaves some out. The sample shows about 110,000 clones, approximately 89% of them seen only once. This material consisted of peripheral blood, taken on day 0 of MenACWY control vaccination. Receptors were obtained from an adult in good health.

The J gene is TRBJ1-2, the V gene TRBV19; 7 bases are a match to TRBD1. Trimming cost V 8 bases and J 1 base; bases outside gene matches: 10. Germline V gives CDR1 LNHDA, CDR2 SQIVND (reference sequence). The length of the CDR3 is 15 residues. CDR3 protein: CASAGTASFNYGYTF. DNA of the CDR3: TGTGCCAGTGCCGGGACAGCCTCTTTTAACTATGGCTACACCTTC.

This clone occurred a few times. The chain uses TRBV9 and TRBJ2-7; TRBD1 matches at 10 bases. Germline lookup yields CDR1 SGDLS and CDR2 YYNGEE. The CDR3 length is 15 residues. Losses at the gene ends were 3 bases for V and 7 bases for J; bases not matched to a gene: 10. CDR3 sequence reads: CASSDHRDRGREQYF. CDR3 nucleotide sequence: TGTGCCAGCAGCGACCACCGGGACAGGGGTAGGGAGCAGTACTTC. The variable domain in full, completed from reference TRBV9 and TRBJ2-7, reads DSGVTQTPKHLITATGQRVTLRCSPRSGDLSVYWYQQSLDQGLQFLIQYYNGEERAKGNILERFSAQQFPDLHSELNLSSLELGDSALYFCASSDHRDRGREQYFGPGTRLTVT.

The rearrangement joins TRBV6-2 or TRBV6-3 to TRBJ2-7; D possibly corresponds to TRBD1 (6 bases). V was cut by 4 bases and J by 11 bases, with 18 bases left in between. Germline CDR1 MNHEY, CDR2 SVGEGT. This CDR3 spans 13 amino acids. Here the CDR3 reads CASSSVQGQGEYF. CDR3 bases: TGTGCCAGCAGTTCTGTCCAGGGGCAAGGGGAGTACTTC.